These T cell receptor beta chains were read from a single sample in a study of tumor-infiltrating lymphocytes in primary liver carcinoma. TCRdb independently ran MiXCR on the multiplex PCR reads; one entry per CDR3 protein. The sample contains about 300,000 distinct CDR3 sequences, 65% of which appear only once. What was sequenced was peripheral blood. These receptors came from a man aged 35 to 55 with primary liver carcinoma and hepatitis B virus infection. The CDR3 runs from the conserved cysteine through the conserved F or W. The D gene is left open where the match is weak. Size is stated for part of the rows, as once, few or many counts, or as a class when the clone is expanded.

d_gene: NA; j_gene: TRBJ1-1; abundance: NA; v_gene: TRBV7-9; CDR3aa: CASSLLDEEAFF; CDR3nt: TGTGCCAGCAGCTTATTGGACGAAGAAGCTTTCTTT
d_gene: TRBD2; j_gene: TRBJ2-3; abundance: few; v_gene: TRBV12-3/TRBV12-4; CDR3aa: CASSPRTSSYTDTQYF; CDR3nt: TGTGCCAGCAGTCCCCGGACTAGCAGCTACACAGATACGCAGTATTTT
d_gene: NA; j_gene: TRBJ2-2; abundance: NA; v_gene: TRBV28; CDR3aa: CANSRTDTGELFF; CDR3nt: TGTGCCAACAGCCGGACGGACACCGGGGAGCTGTTTTTT
d_gene: NA; j_gene: TRBJ2-3; abundance: NA; v_gene: TRBV5-1; CDR3aa: CASSFWGLSIDTQYF; CDR3nt: TGCGCCAGCAGCTTCTGGGGCCTTAGCATAGATACGCAGTATTTT
d_gene: NA; j_gene: TRBJ2-5; abundance: many; v_gene: TRBV6-1; CDR3aa: CASSLTTEAGTQYF; CDR3nt: TGTGCCAGCAGTCTAACAACAGAAGCTGGAACCCAGTACTTC
d_gene: TRBD1; j_gene: TRBJ1-5; abundance: NA; v_gene: TRBV6-1; CDR3aa: CASSAEQGQNQPQHF; CDR3nt: TGTGCCAGCAGTGCGGAACAGGGGCAAAATCAGCCCCAACATTTT
d_gene: NA; j_gene: TRBJ2-7; abundance: NA; v_gene: TRBV7-9; CDR3aa: CASSLGLGRGEQHF; CDR3nt: TGTGCCAGCAGCTTGGGCCTGGGTAGAGGGGAGCAGCACTTC
d_gene: NA; j_gene: TRBJ2-1; abundance: NA; v_gene: TRBV11-2; CDR3aa: CASSPPGTTYNVQFF; CDR3nt: TGTGCCAGCAGCCCCCCCGGGACAACCTACAATGTGCAGTTCTTC
d_gene: NA; j_gene: TRBJ2-5; abundance: NA; v_gene: TRBV27; CDR3aa: CASSLSGRGPQETQYF; CDR3nt: TGTGCCAGCAGTTTATCAGGGAGGGGGCCCCAAGAGACCCAGTACTTC
d_gene: NA; j_gene: TRBJ2-3; abundance: many; v_gene: TRBV6-1; CDR3aa: CASSESGVFTDTQYF; CDR3nt: TGTGCCAGCAGTGAATCAGGGGTCTTCACAGATACGCAGTATTTT
d_gene: NA; j_gene: TRBJ2-5; abundance: NA; v_gene: TRBV6-1; CDR3aa: CASMSGGESQYF; CDR3nt: TGTGCCAGCATGTCAGGTGGAGAGTCCCAGTACTTC
d_gene: TRBD1; j_gene: TRBJ2-4; abundance: NA; v_gene: TRBV28; CDR3aa: CASRHRDSVPKNIQYF; CDR3nt: TGTGCCAGCAGGCACCGGGACAGCGTACCCAAAAACATTCAGTACTTC
d_gene: NA; j_gene: TRBJ2-2; abundance: NA; v_gene: TRBV11-2; CDR3aa: CTSNALRTGELFF; CDR3nt: TGTACCAGCAACGCACTCAGGACCGGGGAGCTGTTTTTT
d_gene: TRBD1; j_gene: TRBJ2-2; abundance: many; v_gene: TRBV14; CDR3aa: CASTTGTGFTGELFF; CDR3nt: TGTGCCAGCACAACCGGGACAGGGTTCACCGGGGAGCTGTTTTTT
d_gene: NA; j_gene: TRBJ1-5; abundance: NA; v_gene: TRBV2; CDR3aa: CASSAQGRDQAQHF; CDR3nt: TGTGCCAGCAGCGCACAGGGACGGGATCAGGCCCAGCATTTT
d_gene: TRBD2; j_gene: TRBJ2-1; abundance: once; v_gene: TRBV5-1; CDR3aa: CASSQGLADSYEQFF; CDR3nt: TGCGCCAGCAGCCAAGGACTAGCGGACTCCTACGAGCAGTTCTTC
d_gene: NA; j_gene: TRBJ1-4; abundance: NA; v_gene: TRBV5-1; CDR3aa: CASSLVYRREKLFF; CDR3nt: TGCGCCAGCAGCTTGGTCTATAGAAGAGAAAAACTGTTTTTT
d_gene: NA; j_gene: TRBJ2-1; abundance: NA; v_gene: TRBV11-1; CDR3aa: CVSSSPRGGEQSF; CDR3nt: TGTGTCAGCAGCTCACCTAGGGGCGGTGAACAGTCCTTC
d_gene: TRBD1; j_gene: TRBJ2-7; abundance: NA; v_gene: TRBV11-2; CDR3aa: CANSLADRGPYEQYF; CDR3nt: TGTGCAAACAGCCTCGCCGACAGGGGCCCCTACGAGCAGTACTTC
d_gene: NA; j_gene: TRBJ1-1; abundance: many; v_gene: TRBV6-6; CDR3aa: CASSYRVATEAFF; CDR3nt: TGTGCCAGCAGTTACAGGGTTGCGACTGAAGCTTTCTTT
d_gene: TRBD1; j_gene: TRBJ2-1; abundance: NA; v_gene: TRBV24-1; CDR3aa: CATRGQGAHEQFF; CDR3nt: TGTGCCACACGGGGACAGGGGGCGCATGAGCAGTTCTTC
d_gene: NA; j_gene: TRBJ2-3; abundance: NA; v_gene: TRBV28; CDR3aa: CASSDGLGITDTQYF; CDR3nt: TGTGCCAGCAGCGACGGGCTAGGGATCACAGATACGCAGTATTTT
d_gene: NA; j_gene: TRBJ2-2; abundance: many; v_gene: TRBV4-2; CDR3aa: CASSQEPDGELFF; CDR3nt: TGTGCCAGCAGCCAAGAACCGGACGGGGAGCTGTTTTTT
d_gene: TRBD1; j_gene: TRBJ2-1; abundance: NA; v_gene: TRBV5-1; CDR3aa: CASNQGQVSYNEQFF; CDR3nt: TGCGCCAGCAACCAAGGACAGGTCTCCTACAATGAGCAGTTCTTC
d_gene: NA; j_gene: TRBJ2-1; abundance: many; v_gene: TRBV11-2; CDR3aa: CASIGGGIHNEQFF; CDR3nt: TGTGCCAGCATCGGCGGCGGTATCCACAATGAGCAGTTCTTC
d_gene: NA; j_gene: TRBJ2-7; abundance: NA; v_gene: TRBV4-2; CDR3aa: CASSGTQGNEQYF; CDR3nt: TGTGCCAGCAGCGGAACTCAGGGGAACGAGCAGTACTTC
d_gene: NA; j_gene: TRBJ2-1; abundance: few; v_gene: TRBV5-1; CDR3aa: CASTPGAVNEQFF; CDR3nt: TGCGCCAGCACCCCGGGCGCAGTAAATGAGCAGTTCTTC
d_gene: NA; j_gene: TRBJ2-2; abundance: NA; v_gene: TRBV6-5; CDR3aa: CASSYSGLGRGTGELFF; CDR3nt: TGTGCCAGCAGTTACTCGGGGTTAGGGAGGGGGACCGGGGAGCTGTTTTTT
d_gene: NA; j_gene: TRBJ1-6; abundance: NA; v_gene: TRBV4-3; CDR3aa: CASTPPRGSYNSPLHF; CDR3nt: TGCGCCAGCACCCCCCCCCGGGGCTCCTATAATTCACCCCTCCACTTT
d_gene: TRBD2; j_gene: TRBJ2-1; abundance: NA; v_gene: TRBV6-5; CDR3aa: CASRSLAGGPYNERFF; CDR3nt: TGTGCCAGCAGGTCCTTAGCGGGAGGACCGTACAATGAGCGGTTCTTC
d_gene: NA; j_gene: TRBJ2-5; abundance: NA; v_gene: TRBV20-1; CDR3aa: CSAPQDFQETQYF; CDR3nt: TGCAGTGCTCCCCAGGACTTCCAAGAGACCCAGTACTTC
d_gene: TRBD1; j_gene: TRBJ1-1; abundance: NA; v_gene: TRBV5-5; CDR3aa: CASSLGDRVFSTEALF; CDR3nt: TGTGCCAGCAGCTTGGGGGACAGGGTTTTTTCGACTGAAGCTTTATTT
d_gene: NA; j_gene: TRBJ2-7; abundance: NA; v_gene: TRBV30; CDR3aa: CACPIESPYEQYF; CDR3nt: TGTGCCTGTCCTATAGAGAGCCCCTACGAGCAGTACTTC
d_gene: TRBD1; j_gene: TRBJ1-2; abundance: NA; v_gene: TRBV29-1; CDR3aa: CSAIGQGGISNYGYTF; CDR3nt: TGCAGCGCCATAGGACAGGGGGGCATTTCTAACTATGGCTACACTTTC
d_gene: NA; j_gene: TRBJ2-1; abundance: NA; v_gene: TRBV12-3/TRBV12-4; CDR3aa: CASKRSSYNEQFF; CDR3nt: TGTGCCAGCAAGAGAAGCTCCTACAATGAGCAGTTCTTC
d_gene: NA; j_gene: TRBJ2-7; abundance: NA; v_gene: TRBV11-1; CDR3aa: CASSLVVSGSGEQYF; CDR3nt: TGTGCCAGCAGCTTAGTGGTTTCAGGTTCGGGAGAGCAATACTTC
d_gene: NA; j_gene: TRBJ2-5; abundance: NA; v_gene: TRBV29-1; CDR3aa: CNVEGAERETQYF; CDR3nt: TGCAACGTTGAAGGTGCGGAGCGAGAGACCCAGTACTTC
d_gene: NA; j_gene: TRBJ1-1; abundance: NA; v_gene: TRBV19; CDR3aa: CASSIRVNTEAFF; CDR3nt: TGTGCCAGTAGTATACGGGTGAACACTGAAGCTTTCTTT
d_gene: NA; j_gene: TRBJ2-5; abundance: NA; v_gene: TRBV7-9; CDR3aa: CASSPPPNSLETQYF; CDR3nt: TGTGCCAGCAGCCCCCCGCCGAATTCGCTAGAGACCCAGTACTTC
d_gene: NA; j_gene: TRBJ2-7; abundance: once; v_gene: TRBV6-5; CDR3aa: CASRRQNYEQYF; CDR3nt: TGTGCCAGCAGGCGACAGAACTACGAGCAGTACTTC
d_gene: NA; j_gene: TRBJ1-1; abundance: NA; v_gene: TRBV5-5; CDR3aa: CASSLVGPRTIPEAFF; CDR3nt: TGTGCCAGCAGCTTGGTCGGCCCCCGAACCATCCCTGAAGCTTTCTTT
d_gene: NA; j_gene: TRBJ1-1; abundance: many; v_gene: TRBV6-5; CDR3aa: CASSYVGDGTNTEAFF; CDR3nt: TGTGCCAGCAGTTACGTCGGGGACGGAACCAACACTGAAGCTTTCTTT
d_gene: TRBD2; j_gene: TRBJ2-7; abundance: NA; v_gene: TRBV11-3; CDR3aa: CASSLGGLAGASEQYF; CDR3nt: TGTGCCAGCAGTTTAGGGGGACTAGCGGGAGCGAGCGAGCAGTACTTC
d_gene: NA; j_gene: TRBJ2-7; abundance: NA; v_gene: TRBV11-1; CDR3aa: CAISLSRFGSYEQYF; CDR3nt: TGTGCCATCAGCTTAAGCAGGTTCGGCTCCTACGAGCAGTACTTC
d_gene: NA; j_gene: TRBJ1-4; abundance: NA; v_gene: TRBV30; CDR3aa: CAWTPGAGTTNEKLFF; CDR3nt: TGTGCCTGGACTCCTGGGGCGGGGACAACTAATGAAAAACTGTTTTTT